This T cell receptor beta chain was sequenced during a study of blood T cells in healthy people across ages. A second 7 to 11 cycle PCR used barcoded and J-beta primers. MiXCR was run by TCRdb on the 5' RACE reads, yielding one entry per CDR3 protein. Of fewer than 900,000 distinct CDR3 sequences listed, about half are singletons. Germline loops: CDR1 DFQATT, CDR2 SNEGSKA (reference sequence). The CDR3 runs to 18 residues. V lost 0 bases to trimming and J lost 9 bases; unmatched junction nucleotides: 17. The sequenced material came from blood. This clonotype was sampled from a woman aged 55-70 years in good health. The chain couples TRBV20-1 to TRBJ2-1; 10 bases line up with TRBD2. Here the CDR3 DNA reads TGCAGTGCTAGAGATCATGGTGGGGGCAGCGGGAGGGTCGGTGAGCAGTTCTTC. Its translation is CSARDHGGGSGRVGEQFF.